The 4 T cell receptor beta chains below come from one sample, sequenced in a study of regulatory T cells in long-lasting Graves disease. Time point in this sample: newly diagnosed GD, antithyroid drugs for less than 3 months. PBMCs provided the RNA from which the TCR library was made. Building of the TCR beta libraries involved iRepertoire HTBI primers and Arm-PCR of CDR3 regions. A single record per CDR3 protein comes from TCRdb applying MiXCR to the multiplex PCR reads. The sample includes 620,000 or so distinct CDR3 sequences, around 17% of them seen just once. These sequences were also reported in another study, on T cells in Graves' hyperthyroidism and ophthalmopathy.

The input for sequencing was peripheral blood mononuclear cells (PBMCs), taken at new diagnosis, from a patient treated with antithyroid drugs. Receptors were obtained from a woman aged 25 to 39 with Graves disease.

This clonotype appeared a few times. The V call is TRBV14, the J call TRBJ2-3, with TRBD2 as a possible D gene (5 bases). Germline V lookup: CDR1 SGHDN, CDR2 FVKESK. This CDR3 has 14 residues. V was cut by 4 bases and J by 1 base, with 9 bases left in between. The CDR3 region has the DNA TGTGCCAGCAGCCGAGCGAGGGGCACAGATACGCAGTATTTT. Protein product: CASSRARGTDTQYF.

This clonotype was counted at least ten times. The chain joins TRBV27 to TRBJ2-7; 8 positions match TRBD2. V lost 8 bases, J lost 3 bases, and 9 bases stayed unmatched. The CDR3 loop spans 14 amino acids. Looked up from germline, CDR1 is MNHEY and CDR2 is SMNVEV (reference sequence). The DNA of the CDR3 is TGTGCCAGCGGCCCGGGACTAGGGCTCTACGAGCAGTACTTC. It translates to CASGPGLGLYEQYF.

The V call is TRBV10-3, the J call TRBJ2-3, with a weak D call TRBD1 (5 bases). Trimming left V 3 bases short and J 5 bases short, with 12 bases between. This CDR3 is 14 amino acids long. Germline loops: CDR1 ENHRY, CDR2 SYGVKD. The CDR3 region is CAISDPDMGDTQYF. CDR3 DNA sequence: TGTGCCATCAGTGACCCGGACATGGGAGATACGCAGTATTTT.

This clonotype has at least ten counts. The rearrangement joins TRBV5-6 to TRBJ2-5, with D unclear. Deletions cut 2 bases from V and 5 bases from J, with 10 bases between. This CDR3 is built from 13 residues. Germline loops: CDR1 SGHDT, CDR2 YYEEEE. CDR3 in DNA: TGTGCCAGCAGCTTAGGGCGATCGGAGACCCAGTACTTC. Translating gives CASSLGRSETQYF. The entire variable domain, with the rest obtained from reference TRBV5-6 and TRBJ2-5, is as follows: DAGVTQSPTHLIKTRGQQVTLRCSPKSGHDTVSWYQQALGQGPQFIFQYYEEEERQRGNFPDRFSGHQFPNYSSELNVNALLLGDSALYLCASSLGRSETQYFGPGTRLLVL.